Below are 31 T cell receptor beta chains sequenced from a single sample in a study of blood T cell repertoires in COVID-19. Repertoires were generated with immunoSEQ multiplex PCR, while TCRdb's copy carries only in-frame clones and drops some. The sample lists more than 95,000 clones, around 82% occurring once. Sample: peripheral blood. The receptors were sampled from an elderly man with active or convalescent COVID-19.

This clone appeared a few times. The chain carries TRBV3-1 (or the pseudogene TRBV3-2) and TRBJ2-7; TRBD1 matches 9 bases. The junction had 3 bases not matched to a gene; V was cut back by 3 bases and J by 3 bases. The CDR3 spans 14 residues. In germline, CDR1 is LGHDT, CDR2 YNNKEL (reference sequence). The chain's CDR3 is CASSQDRGGYEQYF. The CDR3 nucleotides read TGTGCCAGCAGCCAGGACAGGGGAGGCTACGAGCAGTACTTC.

On this clone: Other DNA sequences in the same sample also yield this CDR3. The chain couples TRBV27 to TRBJ1-2, with 9 bases fitting TRBD1. This CDR3 region has 15 residues. V trimming: 5 bases; J trimming: 1 base; junction bases outside the gene matches: 5. Germline CDR1 is MNHEY and CDR2 is SMNVEV (reference sequence). CDR3 loop: CASSPGQGFNYGYTF. The CDR3 region has the DNA TGTGCCAGCAGTCCGGGACAGGGTTTTAACTATGGCTACACCTTC.

This clone was seen a few times. The chain uses TRBV6-2 or TRBV6-3 and TRBJ1-1; perhaps TRBD1 as D (5 bases). Trimming stripped 5 bases from V and 2 bases from J, with 12 bases between. CDR1 is MNHEY and CDR2 is SVGEGT in the germline V gene. This CDR3 spans 14 amino acids. The CDR3 loop is CASSVVTVNTEAFF. The CDR3 DNA reads as TGTGCCAGCAGTGTGGTGACAGTTAACACTGAAGCTTTCTTT.

The chain employs TRBV7-2 and TRBJ1-5, with 9 positions matching TRBD1. This CDR3 region has 16 residues. The junction had 8 bases not matched to a gene; V was cut back by 3 bases and J by 5 bases. Germline assignment: CDR1 SGHTA and CDR2 FQGNSA. The CDR3 is CASSLGQGYSDQPQHF. The CDR3 nucleotides are TGTGCCAGCAGCTTGGGACAGGGTTATTCGGATCAGCCCCAGCATTTT.

This chain uses TRBV6-5 with TRBJ1-5, with 8 bases matching TRBD1. The CDR3 is made up of 12 amino acids. V lost 11 bases and J lost 3; bases outside the gene matches: 3. The germline V gene encodes CDR1 MNHEY and CDR2 SVGAGI. The CDR3 DNA is TGTGCCGGACAGGGTTCCAATCAGCCCCAGCATTTT. Its translation is CAGQGSNQPQHF.

The chain couples TRBV11-2 to TRBJ2-2, with D possibly being TRBD1 (6 bases). Germline V CDR1 and CDR2: SGHAT, FQNNGV. This CDR3 has 15 amino acids. Trimming left V 7 bases short and J 1 base short, with 13 bases between. The CDR3 loop is CASTATGVNTGELFF. The DNA for the CDR3 is TGTGCCAGCACTGCGACAGGAGTGAACACCGGGGAGCTGTTTTTT.

The CDR3 protein is CASSLSPGTSVHEQYF. The CDR3 DNA reads as TGTGCCAGCAGCTTATCCCCAGGGACTAGCGTCCACGAGCAGTACTTC. The V call is TRBV5-5, the J call TRBJ2-7; the match to TRBD2 covers 10 bases. V shed 2 bases, J shed 5 bases, and the junction held 10 bases outside the gene matches. CDR1 and CDR2 (germline): SGHKS, YYEKEE (reference sequence). There are 16 residues in the CDR3.

DNA for the CDR3: TGTGCCAGCAATCGGCCCACTCAGGGGATCTCTGGAAACACCATATATTTT. It encodes CASNRPTQGISGNTIYF. This chain links TRBV2 with TRBJ1-3, with a possible D match to TRBD1 (6 bases). CDR1 is SNHLY, CDR2 FYNNEI, per germline. This CDR3 spans 17 amino acids. Between the trimmed V and J ends, which lost 7 bases and 0 bases, there was a span of 19 bases.

The J gene is TRBJ2-3, the V gene TRBV4-3, with TRBD1 matching over 10 bases. The CDR3 extends over 16 amino acids. Germline CDR1 reads LGHNA; CDR2 reads YSLEER. The J segment lost 6 bases and the V segment lost 1 base, leaving 7 bases of the junction unmatched. The CDR3 DNA reads as TGCGCCAGCAGCCAAGGTCCGGGACAGGGGTGGGATACGCAGTATTTT. Translating gives CASSQGPGQGWDTQYF.

The chain has TRBV12-3 or TRBV12-4 and TRBJ1-2, with no clear D. The CDR3 has 13 residues. V lost 5 bases and J lost 1, with 8 bases in between. The CDR3 loop reads CASSQDFNYGYTF. The CDR3 nucleotides read TGTGCCAGCAGTCAGGACTTTAACTATGGCTACACCTTC.

The chain combines TRBV27 with TRBJ2-5, with 8 positions matching TRBD1. CDR3 length equals 13 residues. Germline V CDR1 and CDR2: MNHEY, SMNVEV (reference sequence). The J segment lost 2 bases and the V segment lost 6 bases, leaving 2 bases of the junction unmatched. The CDR3 nucleotides are TGTGCCAGCAGCCGGGACAGGCAAGAGACCCAGTACTTC. Amino acids: CASSRDRQETQYF.

The chain uses TRBV24-1 and TRBJ2-7; 7 nucleotides agree with TRBD1. The CDR3 sequence is 15 residues long. Losses at the gene ends were 4 bases for V and 6 bases for J; bases not matched to a gene: 11. CDR1 and CDR2 (germline): KGHDR, SFDVKD. CDR3 amino acids: CATSEKGQWLCEQYF. CDR3 sequence (DNA): TGTGCCACCAGTGAGAAGGGACAGTGGTTGTGCGAGCAGTACTTC.

The chain combines TRBV6-6 with TRBJ2-7; TRBD1 aligns across 7 bases. The CDR3 loop spans 12 amino acids. Germline trimming cut 5 bases from V and 6 bases from J; bases unmatched to any gene: 4. Germline values: CDR1 MNHNY, CDR2 SVGAGI (reference sequence). CDR3 region: CASSDRVGEQYF. The CDR3 DNA sequence: TGTGCCAGCAGTGACAGGGTCGGCGAGCAGTACTTC.

This chain uses TRBV7-9 with TRBJ2-5, with TRBD2 identical over 10 bases. This CDR3 comprises 14 residues. CDR1 and CDR2 from the germline V gene are SEHNR and FQNEAQ (reference sequence). Trimming removed 6 bases from V and 4 bases from J; junction bases left unmatched: 5. The CDR3 coding sequence is TGTGCCAGCAGAGGGACTAGCGTTGCAGAGACCCAGTACTTC. Translating gives CASRGTSVAETQYF.

The chain employs TRBV11-3 and TRBJ2-2; 14 bases match TRBD2. V trimming: 4 bases; J trimming: 6 bases; junction bases outside the gene matches: 4. CDR3 length: 16 amino acids. Germline CDR1 and CDR2: SGHNT and YENEEA. DNA for the CDR3: TGTGCCAGCAGCTCTGTGGGACTAGCGGGGGCCGGGGAGCTGTTTTTT. Amino acids: CASSSVGLAGAGELFF.

The rearrangement links TRBV14 to TRBJ2-7, with D possibly matching TRBD1 (5 bases). V was pared by 1 base and J by 3 bases, with 10 bases between. The CDR3 is 14 residues long. Germline-derived CDR1 and CDR2 are SGHDN and FVKESK. DNA for the CDR3: TGTGCCAGCAGCCAAGGTGGGGCAGGCTACGAGCAGTACTTC. Translating gives CASSQGGAGYEQYF.

To note about this clone: This specimen includes other DNA sequences encoding the same CDR3. The V gene is TRBV18, the J gene TRBJ2-7; 7 bases are shared with TRBD1. The germline V gene has CDR1 KGHSH and CDR2 LQKENI. The J segment lost 3 bases and the V segment lost 3 bases, leaving 5 bases of the junction unmatched. The CDR3 runs 14 residues. The CDR3 region has the DNA TGTGCCAGCTCACCGACCCGGGACAGCTACGAGCAGTACTTC. Translating gives CASSPTRDSYEQYF.

The chain combines TRBV2 with TRBJ1-3, with D perhaps matching TRBD1 (5 bases). This CDR3 is built from 12 residues. V was trimmed by 5 bases and J by 3 bases, leaving 5 bases between them. The germline V gene encodes CDR1 SNHLY and CDR2 FYNNEI. The DNA for the CDR3 is TGTGCCAGCAGTCAGGGTGGAAACACCATATATTTT. This encodes CASSQGGNTIYF.

This chain uses TRBV5-5 with TRBJ2-3; 7 positions match TRBD2. CDR1 SGHKS and CDR2 YYEKEE come from the germline V gene (reference sequence). The V segment lost 0 bases and the J segment 3 bases; nucleotides outside the gene matches: 7. The CDR3 sequence is 16 residues long. CDR3 DNA: TGTGCCAGCAGCTTGGTGGGGCTAGCGGTAACAGATACGCAGTATTTT. Its translation: CASSLVGLAVTDTQYF.

The chain employs TRBV20-1 and TRBJ2-7; D may be TRBD1 (6 bases). The length of the CDR3 is 11 residues. From germline, CDR1 is DFQATT and CDR2 SNEGSKA (reference sequence). The V and J ends lost 5 bases and 3 bases respectively, with 8 bases between them. The CDR3 DNA is TGCAGTGCTCAAGGGGGCTACGAGCAGTACTTC. The encoded protein is CSAQGGYEQYF.

This chain's CDR3 is CASSQDLPGAQLPYGYTF. CDR3 DNA: TGCGCCAGCAGCCAAGATCTCCCCGGCGCCCAACTACCTTATGGCTACACCTTC. The chain carries TRBV4-1 and TRBJ1-2; D gene ambiguous. Deletions cut 0 bases from V and 5 bases from J, with 22 bases between. Germline V gene data show CDR1 as MGHRA and CDR2 as YSYEKL. The CDR3 runs to 18 residues.

There are a few counts of this clone. V usage is TRBV6-6 and J usage is TRBJ1-5; maybe TRBD1 (5 bases). CDR3 length equals 15 residues. Trimming shortened V by 8 bases and J by 3 bases, and 17 bases separated the two germline ends. The V gene's germline CDR1 is MNHNY and CDR2 SVGAGI (reference sequence). CDR3 sequence: CASGRDLQDNQPQHF. The CDR3, as DNA: TGTGCCAGCGGTCGGGACCTACAGGACAATCAGCCCCAGCATTTT.

This clone has a single count. This chain connects TRBV11-2 to TRBJ2-3, with D perhaps TRBD1 (5 bases). This CDR3 region has 14 residues. Trimming shortened V by 2 bases and J by 2 bases, and 8 bases separated the two germline ends. Germline CDR1 reads SGHAT; CDR2 reads FQNNGV. DNA of the CDR3: TGTGCCAGCAGCTTACGACAGTTCACAGATACGCAGTATTTT. Protein sequence: CASSLRQFTDTQYF.

This chain joins TRBV11-3 and TRBJ2-1, with 8 bases fitting TRBD2. Germline trimming cut 5 bases from V and 7 bases from J; bases unmatched to any gene: 13. The germline gives CDR1 SGHNT, CDR2 YENEEA. This CDR3 spans 16 amino acids. The CDR3 region has the DNA TGTGCCAGCAGCCCTCGGACTAGCCCTATCCCGAATGAGCAGTTCTTC. Its protein is CASSPRTSPIPNEQFF.

CDR3 residues: CASSLLELDTEAFF. CDR3 nucleotide sequence: TGTGCCAGCAGTCTCCTTGAGTTGGACACTGAAGCTTTCTTT. The chain has TRBV6-1 and TRBJ1-1; D is undetermined. The CDR3 has 14 residues. V dropped 5 bases and J dropped 3 bases, with 13 bases sitting between them. Germline lookup yields CDR1 MNHNS and CDR2 SASEGT.

The rearrangement links TRBV5-6 to TRBJ2-1; D perhaps matches TRBD1 (6 bases). The V end lost 0 bases, the J end lost 4 bases, and 14 bases lay between the germline ends. Germline V gene lookup returns CDR1 SGHDT and CDR2 YYEEEE. There are 16 residues in the CDR3. In DNA, the CDR3 is TGTGCCAGCAGCTTGGGGGTTGGGGGCTCGTACAATGAGCAGTTCTTC. As protein: CASSLGVGGSYNEQFF.

The chain has TRBV4-2 and TRBJ2-3; TRBD2 agrees at 7 bases. V lost 0 bases, J lost 3 bases, and 6 bases stayed unmatched. This CDR3 has 16 amino acids. Per the germline V gene, CDR1 is LGHNA and CDR2 is YNFKEQ. The CDR3 region has the DNA TGTGCCAGCAGCCAAGATCGGGCTAGCGGAACAGATACGCAGTATTTT. Translating gives CASSQDRASGTDTQYF.

This clone came up a few times. The gene calls are TRBV27 and TRBJ1-5; D is undetermined. Germline V gene lookup returns CDR1 MNHEY and CDR2 SMNVEV (reference sequence). This CDR3 is 13 amino acids long. Trimming shortened V by 5 bases and J by 3 bases, and 8 bases separated the two germline ends. CDR3 loop: CASSKQYNQPQHF. In nucleotides, the CDR3 is TGTGCCAGCAGTAAACAGTACAATCAGCCCCAGCATTTT.

The genes are TRBV7-2 and TRBJ2-7; D is ambiguous. V gave up 4 bases and J gave up 4 bases, with 11 bases separating them. CDR1 and CDR2 from the germline V gene are SGHTA and FQGNSA. The CDR3 runs to 13 residues. In nucleotides, the CDR3 is TGTGCCAGCAGCTCGAGGAGTATTTACGAGCAGTACTTC. Translation: CASSSRSIYEQYF.

This clone has just one count. The chain joins TRBV4-2 to TRBJ1-3; D not certain. With 2 bases removed from V and 0 bases from J, the gap between germline ends came to 17 bases. There are 18 residues in the CDR3. The V gene's germline CDR1 is LGHNA and CDR2 YNFKEQ. The CDR3 nucleotides read TGTGCCAGCAGCCAACACTCCGGTTTCGAACGCTCTGGAAACACCATATATTTT. It codes for CASSQHSGFERSGNTIYF.

V gene TRBV4-1 combines with J gene TRBJ1-2; D unresolved. The CDR3 is 15 residues long. V was shortened by 0 bases and J by 2 bases, with 10 bases between the two germline ends. Germline assignment: CDR1 MGHRA and CDR2 YSYEKL. CDR3: CASSQEFEANYGYTF. The CDR3 DNA sequence: TGCGCCAGCAGCCAAGAGTTTGAGGCGAACTATGGCTACACCTTC.